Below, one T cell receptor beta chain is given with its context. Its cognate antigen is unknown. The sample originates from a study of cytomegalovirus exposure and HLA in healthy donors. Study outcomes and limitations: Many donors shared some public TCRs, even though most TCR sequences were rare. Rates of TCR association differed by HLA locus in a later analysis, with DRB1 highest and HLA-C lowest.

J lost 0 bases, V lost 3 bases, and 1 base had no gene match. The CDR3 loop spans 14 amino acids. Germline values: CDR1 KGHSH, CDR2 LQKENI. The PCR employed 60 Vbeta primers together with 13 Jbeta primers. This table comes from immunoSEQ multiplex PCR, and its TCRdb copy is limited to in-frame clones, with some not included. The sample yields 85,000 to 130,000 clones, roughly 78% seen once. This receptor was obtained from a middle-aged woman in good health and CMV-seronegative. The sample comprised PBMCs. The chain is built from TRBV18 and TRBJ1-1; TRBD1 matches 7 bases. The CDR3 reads CASSPTGLNTEAFF. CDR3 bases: TGTGCCAGCTCACCGACAGGGTTGAACACTGAAGCTTTCTTT.